At least ten counts were recorded for the clone carrying this T cell receptor beta chain. Its target is not known. Time point meaning: newly diagnosed GD, antithyroid drugs for less than 3 months. RNA extracted from PBMCs served as the sequencing template. One endocrinology department in Xi'an, China, was where patients came from. The sample comes from a study of regulatory T cells in long-lasting Graves disease. General study findings and limits: It was in persistent disease that TRBV28, TRBJ1-2 and TRBJ2-5 were favored. TCR diversity was lower in persistent Graves' patients (versus newly diagnosed ones).

Both iRepertoire HTBI primers and Arm-PCR of CDR3 regions were used to build the TCR beta libraries. Per the original methods: From all samples, identification returned 14 TRBJ and 60 to 80 TRBV segments. In TCRdb, the multiplex PCR reads were re-called with MiXCR into one record per CDR3 protein. These V and J calls are TCRdb output, not the study's own analysis. Among more than 450,000 distinct CDR3 sequences listed, around 15% were seen once. V shed 3 bases and J 4 bases; nucleotides not matched to a gene: 3. This CDR3 comprises 15 residues. CDR1 is KGHSH, CDR2 LQKENI, per germline. The sample also formed part of further work on T cells in Graves' hyperthyroidism and ophthalmopathy.

This TCR was recovered from a man aged 35 to 55 with Graves disease. The rearrangement uses TRBV18 and TRBJ2-2, with 9 bases fitting TRBD2. The material sequenced was peripheral blood mononuclear cells (PBMCs), taken at new diagnosis, from a patient treated with antithyroid drugs. The CDR3 DNA is TGTGCCAGCTCACCCGTAGCGGGAGTCACCGGGGAGCTGTTTTTT. It specifies CASSPVAGVTGELFF.